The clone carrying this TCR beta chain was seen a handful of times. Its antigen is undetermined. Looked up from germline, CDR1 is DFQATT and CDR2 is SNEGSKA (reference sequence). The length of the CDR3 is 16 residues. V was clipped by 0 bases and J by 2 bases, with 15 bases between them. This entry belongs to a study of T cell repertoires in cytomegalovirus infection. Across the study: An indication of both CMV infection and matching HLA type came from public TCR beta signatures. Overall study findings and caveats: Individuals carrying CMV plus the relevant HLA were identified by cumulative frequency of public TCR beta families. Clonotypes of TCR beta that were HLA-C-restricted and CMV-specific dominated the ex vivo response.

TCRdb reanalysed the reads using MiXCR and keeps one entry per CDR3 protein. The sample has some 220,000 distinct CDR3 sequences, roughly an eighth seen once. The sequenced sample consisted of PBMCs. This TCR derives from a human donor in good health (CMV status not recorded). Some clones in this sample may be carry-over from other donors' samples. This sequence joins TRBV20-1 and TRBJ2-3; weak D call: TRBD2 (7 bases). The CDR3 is CSARDLAGAYTDTQYF. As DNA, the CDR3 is TGCAGTGCTAGAGATCTTGCGGGGGCCTACACAGATACGCAGTATTTT.